The 4 T cell receptor beta chains below all came from one sample that was sequenced in a study of OX40 agonist ivuxolimab in advanced cancers. The library was built by means of the immunoSEQ multiplex PCR assay. In TCRdb, the immuneACCESS table is reduced to in-frame sequences with V and J assigned. These tables do not hold every clone; where another copy was compared, an unresolved V gene accounts for under half, and the others remain unexplained. The sample data list about 52,000 clones, and roughly 88% of these were observed just once. Roughly 12% of the sample belongs to the ten largest clones. The sample here was CD4+ or CD8+ T cells sorted from blood, taken in a trial of the OX40 agonist ivuxolimab. These receptors were collected from an adult with an advanced solid tumor such as melanoma, head and neck, liver or kidney cancer.

V is TRBV5-1 and J is TRBJ1-4; D might be TRBD1 (5 bases). Per the germline V gene, CDR1 is SGHRS and CDR2 is YFSETQ. The length of the CDR3 is 15 residues. Trimming took 4 bases from V and 4 from J, leaving 14 bases between them. The CDR3 region has the DNA TGCGCCAGCAGCATAGGGGCAGGGAGTAATGAAAAACTGTTTTTT. Translation gives CASSIGAGSNEKLFF.

This clone was counted between two and nine times. J is TRBJ2-7 and V is TRBV7-9; 9 bases line up with TRBD2. CDR3 length: 13 residues. J lost 5 bases, V lost 5 bases, and 4 bases had no gene match. CDR1 is SEHNR, CDR2 FQNEAQ, per germline (reference sequence). This CDR3 reads CASSPSGADEQYV. CDR3 nucleotide sequence: TGTGCCAGCAGCCCTAGCGGGGCCGACGAGCAGTACGTC.

The V and J genes are TRBV6-5 and TRBJ2-7, with TRBD1 matching over 9 bases. The CDR3 totals 14 residues. V lost 6 bases and J lost 3; bases outside the gene matches: 6. Germline CDR1 MNHEY, CDR2 SVGAGI. CDR3 DNA sequence: TGTGCCAGCAGCCATGGGACAGGGCTCTACGAGCAGTACTTC. As protein: CASSHGTGLYEQYF.

V usage is TRBV18 and J usage is TRBJ1-2; 7 bases map to TRBD1. The V segment lost 5 bases and the J segment 6 bases; nucleotides outside the gene matches: 6. Germline V gene lookup returns CDR1 KGHSH and CDR2 LQKENI. The length of the CDR3 is 13 residues. CDR3 region: CASSTQGGNGYTF. CDR3 nucleotides: TGTGCCAGCTCAACTCAGGGGGGTAATGGCTACACCTTC.